The next 24 T cell receptor beta chains were all read from a single sample in a study of cytomegalovirus exposure and HLA in healthy donors. This PCR relied on a set of 60 Vbeta primers and 13 Jbeta primers. Clones were sequenced by immunoSEQ multiplex PCR, and TCRdb holds only the in-frame ones, with some missing. The repertoire holds around 120,000 clones, with 70% to 85% as singletons. The sample was PBMCs. The source is a woman aged 60-70 years in good health and CMV-seropositive.

The chain links TRBV10-3 to TRBJ1-4; 12 nucleotides match TRBD1. Germline CDR1 is ENHRY and CDR2 is SYGVKD. The CDR3 is made up of 18 amino acids. V shed 3 bases, J shed 0 bases, and the junction held 5 bases outside the gene matches. The CDR3 coding sequence is TGTGCCATCAGTGATAGGGACAGGGGGCGGTCAACTAATGAAAAACTGTTTTTT. It specifies CAISDRDRGRSTNEKLFF.

The rearrangement uses TRBV19 and TRBJ2-3; D is uncertain. V was trimmed by 2 bases and J by 0 bases, leaving 6 bases between them. CDR3 size: 14 residues. The germline V gene has CDR1 LNHDA and CDR2 SQIVND (reference sequence). CDR3 sequence reads: CASSITLSTDTQYF. CDR3 nucleotide sequence: TGTGCCAGTAGTATAACTCTTAGCACAGATACGCAGTATTTT.

V is TRBV19 and J is TRBJ1-2; D is unresolved. V lost 2 bases and J 8 bases, leaving 12 bases between the germline ends. From germline, CDR1 is LNHDA and CDR2 SQIVND (reference sequence). The length of the CDR3 is 13 residues. The DNA for the CDR3 is TGTGCCAGTAGTATACTCGGTACCTGGGGCTACACCTTC. As protein: CASSILGTWGYTF.

The chain is built from TRBV5-1 and TRBJ1-5; D gene unclear. The CDR3 runs 13 residues. Germline loops: CDR1 SGHRS, CDR2 YFSETQ. Between the trimmed V and J ends, which lost 0 bases and 4 bases, there was a span of 5 bases. Here the CDR3 reads CASSLDGNQPQHF. CDR3 DNA: TGCGCCAGCAGCTTGGACGGGAATCAGCCCCAGCATTTT.

The chain joins TRBV27 to TRBJ1-1; D is unclear. V lost 7 bases and J 5 bases, leaving 17 bases between the germline ends. CDR1 and CDR2 from the germline V gene are MNHEY and SMNVEV (reference sequence). The CDR3 contains 14 residues. CDR3 protein: CASTKSGVQTEAFF. The CDR3 DNA is TGTGCCAGCACCAAAAGCGGGGTGCAGACTGAAGCTTTCTTT.

This rearrangement joins TRBV19 to TRBJ1-6, with TRBD1 as a possible D gene (5 bases). V was cut by 4 bases and J by 9 bases, with 16 bases left in between. The CDR3 contains 15 residues. Germline V gene lookup returns CDR1 LNHDA and CDR2 SQIVND (reference sequence). The CDR3, as DNA: TGTGCCAGTAGTAAGCCAGTAGGGGCTAGTTCACCCCTCCACTTT. Translating it yields CASSKPVGASSPLHF.

This sequence joins TRBV4-1 and TRBJ1-1; 11 bases are a match to TRBD1. The CDR3 is 13 amino acids. Germline V lookup: CDR1 MGHRA, CDR2 YSYEKL. V was clipped by 6 bases and J by 5 bases; unmatched bases: 2. The CDR3 coding sequence is TGCGCCAGCAGGGGACAGGGGGGGACTGAAGCTTTCTTT. It codes for CASRGQGGTEAFF.

The V and J genes are TRBV11-3 and TRBJ2-5, with 7 positions matching TRBD1. Germline V gene data show CDR1 as SGHNT and CDR2 as YENEEA. This CDR3 has 15 amino acids. The J segment lost 1 base and the V segment lost 5 bases, leaving 7 bases of the junction unmatched. This CDR3 is CASSRGGQAQETQYF. DNA of the CDR3: TGTGCCAGCAGCCGCGGAGGACAGGCCCAAGAGACCCAGTACTTC.

The J gene is TRBJ1-1, the V gene TRBV29-1, with D possibly matching TRBD1 (5 bases). The CDR3 totals 14 residues. Germline CDR1 and CDR2: SQVTM and ANQGSEA. V lost 3 bases and J 1 base, leaving 12 bases between the germline ends. CDR3 sequence (DNA): TGCAGCGTTGATCTTGGACATAGGAACACTGAAGCTTTCTTT. Protein product: CSVDLGHRNTEAFF.

V and J are TRBV5-1 and TRBJ2-1, with TRBD1 matching over 7 bases. CDR3 size: 16 residues. Per the germline V gene, CDR1 is SGHRS and CDR2 is YFSETQ. Trimming took 0 bases from V and 4 from J; bases not matched to a gene: 7. The DNA for the CDR3 is TGCGCCAGCAGCTTGGCCCGGACAGGCTCATACAATGAGCAGTTCTTC. Residues: CASSLARTGSYNEQFF. The variable domain in full, with the rest retrieved from reference TRBV5-1 and TRBJ2-1, is KAGVTQTPRYLIKTRGQQVTLSCSPISGHRSVSWYQQTPGQGLQFLFEYFSETQRNKGNFPGRFSGRQFSNSRSEMNVSTLELGDSALYLCASSLARTGSYNEQFFGPGTRLTVL.

V usage is TRBV6-5 and J usage is TRBJ1-2, with 7 bases aligning to TRBD1. V shed 6 bases and J 7 bases; nucleotides not matched to a gene: 11. This CDR3 contains 14 residues. The germline CDR1 and CDR2 sequences are MNHEY and SVGAGI. CDR3 residues: CASSPGGVSGGYTF. The CDR3 bases are TGTGCCAGCAGCCCAGGGGGAGTTAGTGGTGGCTACACCTTC.

The rearrangement links TRBV27 to TRBJ1-5, with D maybe TRBD1 (6 bases). The length of the CDR3 is 15 residues. The V end lost 5 bases, the J end lost 1 base, and 12 bases lay between the germline ends. Germline CDR1 reads MNHEY; CDR2 reads SMNVEV (reference sequence). CDR3 in DNA: TGTGCCAGCAGTCGACACAGGGAAAGCAATCAGCCCCAGCATTTT. Protein: CASSRHRESNQPQHF.

The chain links TRBV7-8 to TRBJ1-5, with 7 bases identical to TRBD1. There are 15 residues in the CDR3. Germline loops: CDR1 SGHVS, CDR2 FQNEAQ. Trimming at V came to 5 bases and at J to 0 bases, leaving 4 bases not matched to a gene. CDR3 sequence (DNA): TGTGCCAGCAGCCGGACAGGCGGTAGCAATCAGCCCCAGCATTTT. This sequence encodes CASSRTGGSNQPQHF.

The rearrangement joins TRBV5-5 to TRBJ1-1; 8 bases align to TRBD1. The germline V gene encodes CDR1 SGHKS and CDR2 YYEKEE (reference sequence). After removal of 5 bases from V and 7 bases from J, the junction contained 13 bases not matched to a gene. This CDR3 is 15 amino acids long. The CDR3, as DNA: TGTGCCAGCAGAGAACAGGGGGGATTATTGGGTGAAGCTTTCTTT. This gives the protein CASREQGGLLGEAFF. The variable domain in full, with the rest retrieved from reference TRBV5-5 and TRBJ1-1, is DAGVTQSPTHLIKTRGQQVTLRCSPISGHKSVSWYQQVLGQGPQFIFQYYEKEERGRGNFPDRFSARQFPNYSSELNVNALLLGDSALYLCASREQGGLLGEAFFGQGTRLTVV.

V and J are TRBV29-1 and TRBJ1-4; maybe TRBD1 (5 bases). Trimming removed 5 bases at V and 8 bases at J, with 27 bases between. This CDR3 has 17 amino acids. The germline V gene has CDR1 SQVTM and CDR2 ANQGSEA. CDR3 in amino acids: CSVSQIGARGSKEKLFF. Here the CDR3 DNA reads TGCAGCGTTAGCCAAATTGGGGCAAGAGGATCAAAAGAAAAACTGTTTTTT.

The V gene is TRBV19, the J gene TRBJ1-1; D perhaps matches TRBD1 (6 bases). The CDR3 runs 16 residues. Trimming stripped 7 bases from V and 0 bases from J, with 18 bases between. Looked up from germline, CDR1 is LNHDA and CDR2 is SQIVND (reference sequence). The CDR3 DNA reads TGTGCCAGTACCTCAGTGGGACAAAACATGAACACTGAAGCTTTCTTT. Amino acid sequence: CASTSVGQNMNTEAFF.

The V call is TRBV4-2, the J call TRBJ1-1; D perhaps matches TRBD1 (6 bases). The CDR3 runs to 12 residues. V lost 3 bases and J 11 bases, leaving 13 bases between the germline ends. The V gene's germline CDR1 is LGHNA and CDR2 YNFKEQ. CDR3 sequence: CASSQAGTTAFF. CDR3 coding DNA: TGTGCCAGCAGCCAGGCCGGGACAACGGCTTTCTTT.

The V gene is TRBV15, the J gene TRBJ1-4, with a tentative D call TRBD1 (6 bases). Per germline, CDR1 LNHNV and CDR2 YYDKDF (reference sequence). V was trimmed by 6 bases and J by 7 bases, leaving 15 bases between them. The CDR3 is made up of 14 amino acids. The CDR3 protein is CATSRRGGGEKLFF. CDR3 bases: TGTGCCACCAGTCGGAGGGGAGGGGGTGAAAAACTGTTTTTT.

The chain carries TRBV6-5 and TRBJ2-7; 7 nucleotides match TRBD2. The length of the CDR3 is 14 residues. Germline CDR1 is MNHEY and CDR2 is SVGAGI. The V gene end was trimmed by 6 bases and the J gene end by 5 bases; junction bases not matched to a gene: 10. As DNA, the CDR3 is TGTGCCAGCAGCCGGCGGGGGTTCGGCAACGAGCAGTACTTC. It codes for CASSRRGFGNEQYF.

The gene calls are TRBV10-1 and TRBJ1-1; D is uncertain. V was cut by 6 bases and J by 0 bases, with 14 bases left in between. CDR1 is WNHNN, CDR2 SYGVQD, per germline (reference sequence). The CDR3 runs to 15 residues. CDR3 bases: TGCGCCAGCAGACCGGGTCCGAGCCTGAACACTGAAGCTTTCTTT. It specifies CASRPGPSLNTEAFF.

The chain has TRBV6-6 and TRBJ2-1; the D is unclear. Germline V gives CDR1 MNHNY, CDR2 SVGAGI (reference sequence). This CDR3 is built from 14 residues. V was clipped by 7 bases and J by 5 bases, with 15 bases between them. CDR3 DNA sequence: TGTGCCAGCAAGGTAGGATACGGAGACAATGAGCAGTTCTTC. Residues: CASKVGYGDNEQFF.

The genes are TRBV9 and TRBJ2-3; 14 nucleotides line up with TRBD2. Germline CDR1 SGDLS, CDR2 YYNGEE. CDR3 length equals 18 residues. With 3 bases clipped from V and 2 bases from J, the junction kept 8 bases outside the gene matches. The CDR3 coding sequence is TGTGCCAGCAGCGGCGGACTAGCGGGGGGCTTACTCACAGATACGCAGTATTTT. Translation: CASSGGLAGGLLTDTQYF.

The chain uses TRBV5-4 and TRBJ2-7, with TRBD2 matching over 8 bases. Unmatched junction bases numbered 10, after V lost 7 bases and J lost 1 base. The CDR3 runs to 15 residues. Germline V gene sequence: CDR1 SGHNT, CDR2 YYREEE (reference sequence). The CDR3 region is CASGSTSGSSYEQYF. The CDR3 DNA reads as TGTGCCAGCGGGTCAACTAGCGGTTCTTCCTACGAGCAGTACTTC.

This chain connects TRBV7-2 to TRBJ1-2; D is unclear. Germline values: CDR1 SGHTA, CDR2 FQGNSA. Trimming took off 1 base at V and 1 base at J, with 10 bases between the two ends. The CDR3 loop spans 15 amino acids. The CDR3 loop is CASSLGGGSNYGYTF. Here the CDR3 DNA reads TGTGCCAGCAGCTTAGGGGGAGGGAGTAACTATGGCTACACCTTC.